The 32 T cell receptor beta chains below all came from one sample that was sequenced in a study of sequential checkpoint blockade in melanoma. As for treatment: randomized to nivolumab then ipilimumab (arm A) or the reverse (arm B). Clones were read by immunoSEQ multiplex PCR, and TCRdb kept only the in-frame ones, dropping some. The sample contains 15,000 to 20,000 clones, around 66% of which appear only once. The sample was CD8+ T cells sorted from blood (inferred from file names), taken from a patient given nivolumab and ipilimumab in sequence. The source of these receptors is a human donor with melanoma.

This chain links TRBV4-2 with TRBJ1-2, with D possibly matching TRBD1 (5 bases). Between the trimmed V and J ends, which lost 4 bases and 7 bases, there was a span of 22 bases. Germline V gene data show CDR1 as LGHNA and CDR2 as YNFKEQ. This CDR3 is 16 amino acids long. The CDR3 protein is CASSPKGTGRDSGYTF. DNA for the CDR3: TGTGCCAGCAGCCCCAAAGGAACAGGTCGAGATTCTGGCTACACCTTC.

This rearrangement joins TRBV10-3 to TRBJ2-7, with D perhaps TRBD2 (5 bases). Between the trimmed V and J ends, which lost 7 bases and 1 base, there was a span of 11 bases. Germline V gives CDR1 ENHRY, CDR2 SYGVKD. This CDR3 is 13 amino acids long. CDR3 region: CAIIWTSSYEQYF. CDR3 DNA: TGTGCCATCATTTGGACTTCTTCCTACGAGCAGTACTTC.

CDR3 residues: CASSEWDRGNEKLFF. For the CDR3, the DNA is TGTGCCAGCAGTGAGTGGGACAGGGGTAATGAAAAACTGTTTTTT. This sequence joins TRBV6-1 and TRBJ1-4, with 10 bases that match TRBD1. V lost 3 bases, J lost 4 bases, and 2 bases stayed unmatched. The V gene's germline CDR1 is MNHNS and CDR2 SASEGT. The CDR3 runs to 15 residues.

The rearrangement links TRBV12-5 to TRBJ1-2; 7 positions agree with TRBD1. The CDR3 loop spans 12 amino acids. Germline V gene data show CDR1 as LGHNT and CDR2 as FRNRAP. J gave up 8 bases and V 6 bases, and 6 bases lay outside the gene matches. In nucleotides, the CDR3 is TGTGCTAGTGGGACAGGGATCGACGGCTACACCTTC. This sequence encodes CASGTGIDGYTF. Variable domain in full (rest from reference TRBV12-5 and TRBJ1-2): DARVTQTPRHKVTEMGQEVTMRCQPILGHNTVFWYRQTMMQGLELLAYFRNRAPLDDSGMPKDRFSAEMPDATLATLKIQPSEPRDSAVYFCASGTGIDGYTFGSGTRLTVV.

This sequence joins TRBV6-6 and TRBJ1-4; 11 bases align to TRBD1. The CDR3 contains 15 residues. CDR1 is MNHNY and CDR2 is SVGAGI in the germline V gene (reference sequence). Unmatched junction bases numbered 5, after V lost 2 bases and J lost 9 bases. CDR3 loop: CASSYEDRGHKKLFF. The CDR3 DNA reads as TGTGCCAGCAGTTACGAGGACAGGGGGCACAAAAAACTGTTTTTT.

Here the CDR3 DNA reads TGTGCCAGCAGCTCGGGACTAGCGGGTCTCGAAGAGACCCAGTACTTC. As protein: CASSSGLAGLEETQYF. The chain carries TRBV9 and TRBJ2-5; 12 nucleotides agree with TRBD2. The CDR3 runs to 16 residues. Germline V gene sequence: CDR1 SGDLS, CDR2 YYNGEE. V lost 4 bases and J lost 3; bases outside the gene matches: 7.

This clone was found a few times. The chain couples TRBV7-3 to TRBJ2-7; 7 bases are shared with TRBD1. The CDR3 length is 13 residues. The germline V gene has CDR1 SGHTA and CDR2 FQGTGA. Losses at the gene ends were 2 bases for V and 4 bases for J; bases not matched to a gene: 2. CDR3 sequence (DNA): TGTGCCAGCAGCTTAGGGACAGTTTACGAGCAGTACTTC. The encoded protein is CASSLGTVYEQYF.

The chain couples TRBV7-9 to TRBJ1-1; D is unclear. CDR1 SEHNR and CDR2 FQNEAQ come from the germline V gene (reference sequence). There are 12 residues in the CDR3. Between the trimmed V and J ends, which lost 1 base and 7 bases, there was a span of 7 bases. Here the CDR3 DNA reads TGTGCCAGCAGCTTAGGAACAGTTGAAGCTTTCTTT. Translated: CASSLGTVEAFF.

Remarks on this clone: Other DNA sequences in this sample translate to the same CDR3. The rearrangement joins TRBV30 to TRBJ2-1; D is uncertain. This CDR3 spans 14 amino acids. CDR1 is GTSNPN and CDR2 is SVGIG in the germline V gene (reference sequence). Trimming removed 0 bases from V and 0 bases from J, with 6 bases in between. CDR3 sequence: CAWSVLSSYNEQFF. The CDR3 DNA is TGTGCCTGGAGTGTACTATCCTCCTACAATGAGCAGTTCTTC.

The CDR3: CATGTGGYEQYF. Written as DNA, the CDR3 is TGTGCCACTGGGACAGGGGGCTACGAGCAGTACTTC. The genes are TRBV5-6 and TRBJ2-7; 11 bases match TRBD1. Per germline, CDR1 SGHDT and CDR2 YYEEEE. After removal of 9 bases from V and 3 bases from J, the junction contained 2 bases not matched to a gene. The CDR3 has 12 amino acids.

The V gene is TRBV9, the J gene TRBJ2-7, with a weak D call TRBD2 (6 bases). CDR1 and CDR2 from the germline V gene are SGDLS and YYNGEE. The CDR3 runs 15 residues. The V gene lost 2 bases and the J gene lost 3 bases, with 15 bases spanning the gap. The CDR3 nucleotides read TGTGCCAGCAGCGTTACAGATAGCGGCGTCTACGAGCAGTACTTC. Its protein product is CASSVTDSGVYEQYF. Based on the CDR3 plus reference TRBV9 and TRBJ2-7, the full variable domain is DSGVTQTPKHLITATGQRVTLRCSPRSGDLSVYWYQQSLDQGLQFLIQYYNGEERAKGNILERFSAQQFPDLHSELNLSSLELGDSALYFCASSVTDSGVYEQYFGPGTRLTVT.

V and J are TRBV27 and TRBJ1-1; D is unresolved. In germline, CDR1 is MNHEY, CDR2 SMNVEV (reference sequence). V lost 2 bases, J lost 5 bases, and 9 bases lay in between. There are 13 residues in the CDR3. For the CDR3, the DNA is TGTGCCAGCAGTTTACGAGAGTTAACTGAAGCTTTCTTT. Translating gives CASSLRELTEAFF.

The V call is TRBV13, the J call TRBJ2-4; 9 nucleotides line up with TRBD1. The V and J ends lost 5 bases and 7 bases, in that order; junction bases with no gene match: 3. Germline CDR1 PRHDT, CDR2 FYEKMQ (reference sequence). The CDR3 runs 13 residues. CDR3 DNA sequence: TGTGCCAGCAGCCCTGGGACAGGGAACATTCAGTACTTC. Its protein product is CASSPGTGNIQYF.

This clone has at least ten counts. The chain combines TRBV7-2 with TRBJ2-7; the D gene is possibly TRBD1 (5 bases). The CDR3 length is 14 residues. The germline CDR1 and CDR2 sequences are SGHTA and FQGNSA. V was pared by 3 bases and J by 4 bases, with 13 bases between. The CDR3 spells CASSLKGMGYEQYF. CDR3 in DNA: TGTGCCAGCAGCTTGAAGGGGATGGGGTACGAGCAGTACTTC.

The V gene is TRBV13, the J gene TRBJ2-7; 9 bases are a match to TRBD2. The V and J ends lost 2 bases and 6 bases, in that order; junction bases with no gene match: 5. Looked up from germline, CDR1 is PRHDT and CDR2 is FYEKMQ (reference sequence). This CDR3 spans 14 amino acids. The DNA for the CDR3 is TGTGCCAGCAGCTTACGCGGGGGGGCTCGCGAGCAGTACTTC. The encoded protein is CASSLRGGAREQYF.

This clone was seen a few times. This chain links TRBV11-2 with TRBJ2-7, with 9 bases fitting TRBD1. Germline assignment: CDR1 SGHAT and CDR2 FQNNGV. CDR3 length: 15 residues. Trimming took 4 bases from V and 1 from J; bases not matched to a gene: 5. This CDR3 is CASSSGTGRSYEQYF. DNA for the CDR3: TGTGCCAGCAGCTCCGGGACAGGGAGATCCTACGAGCAGTACTTC.

The chain is built from TRBV30 and TRBJ2-1; D gene ambiguous. From germline, CDR1 is GTSNPN and CDR2 SVGIG (reference sequence). The germline V and J ends were trimmed by 1 base and 2 bases, with 3 bases remaining between them. The CDR3 consists of 12 residues. CDR3 amino acids: CAWSGPYNEQFF. The CDR3 DNA reads TGTGCCTGGAGTGGGCCCTACAATGAGCAGTTCTTC. The complete variable domain, with remaining parts taken from reference TRBV30 and TRBJ2-1, reads SQTIHQWPATLVQPVGSPLSLECTVEGTSNPNLYWYRQAAGRGLQLLFYSVGIGQISSEVPQNLSASRPQDRQFILSSKKLLLSDSGFYLCAWSGPYNEQFFGPGTRLTVL.

The V gene is TRBV4-1, the J gene TRBJ2-3; 8 bases map to TRBD1. Germline values: CDR1 MGHRA, CDR2 YSYEKL. V lost 4 bases to trimming and J lost 4 bases; unmatched junction nucleotides: 4. The CDR3 is 14 amino acids. CDR3 in amino acids: CASSLGQGADTQYF. The CDR3 bases are TGCGCCAGCAGCCTCGGACAGGGAGCAGATACGCAGTATTTT.

The J gene is TRBJ2-1, the V gene TRBV9, with 9 bases that match TRBD1. Germline values: CDR1 SGDLS, CDR2 YYNGEE. CDR3 length equals 15 residues. V gave up 3 bases and J gave up 4 bases; unmatched junction bases: 5. The CDR3 DNA is TGTGCCAGCAGCGGCCGGGACAGGGAATACAATGAGCAGTTCTTC. The encoded protein is CASSGRDREYNEQFF.

This clone has more than one count but fewer than ten. The DNA for the CDR3 is TGTGCCAGCAGCTCCATGACAGGACCCCTCCACTTT. Translated, it gives CASSSMTGPLHF. The V and J genes are TRBV7-7 and TRBJ1-6; TRBD1 is a possible D gene (6 bases). Trimming removed 4 bases from V and 12 bases from J, with 10 bases in between. Per the germline V gene, CDR1 is SSHAT and CDR2 is FNYEAQ (reference sequence). There are 12 residues in the CDR3.

As regards this clone: The junction differs from germline at one of its ends, possibly a read error. The rearrangement joins TRBV15 to TRBJ2-7; the match to TRBD2 covers 10 bases. The CDR3 extends over 19 amino acids. Germline CDR1 and CDR2: LNHNV and YYDKDF (reference sequence). CDR3 bases: TGTGCCGCCAGCAGAGTTTCGGAGGGGCTAGCGGGAGAGTACTACGAGCAGTACTTC. As protein: CAASRVSEGLAGEYYEQYF.

The V call is TRBV10-1, the J call TRBJ2-1; a possible D gene is TRBD2 (6 bases). This CDR3 spans 16 amino acids. V lost 2 bases to trimming and J lost 6 bases, with 17 bases between them. Looked up from germline, CDR1 is WNHNN and CDR2 is SYGVQD (reference sequence). Here the CDR3 reads CASSEGGRGVFNEQFF. CDR3 sequence (DNA): TGCGCCAGCAGTGAGGGGGGGAGAGGGGTTTTCAATGAGCAGTTCTTC.

V gene TRBV12-5 combines with J gene TRBJ2-5; 7 bases align to TRBD1. This CDR3 spans 12 amino acids. Trimming removed 6 bases from V and 12 bases from J; junction bases left unmatched: 10. Per the germline V gene, CDR1 is LGHNT and CDR2 is FRNRAP. For the CDR3, the DNA is TGTGCTAGTGGGGACAGGTGGGAGACTAAGTACTTC. Translation gives CASGDRWETKYF.

By share, this clone ranks as medium-sized. V gene TRBV12-5 combines with J gene TRBJ1-6; 10 positions match TRBD1. Germline V gene lookup returns CDR1 LGHNT and CDR2 FRNRAP. With 0 bases clipped from V and 7 bases from J, the junction kept 3 bases outside the gene matches. This CDR3 is built from 16 residues. The CDR3 here is CASGLVRGQGNSPLHF. The DNA of the CDR3 is TGTGCTAGTGGTTTGGTCCGGGGACAGGGGAATTCACCCCTCCACTTT.

The rearrangement joins TRBV7-8 to TRBJ2-1, with D possibly being TRBD2 (7 bases). CDR1 is SGHVS and CDR2 is FQNEAQ in the germline V gene. Trimming took 5 bases from V and 0 from J, leaving 17 bases between them. The CDR3 spans 17 residues. CDR3 nucleotide sequence: TGTGCCAGCAGCCCCCATGGGGGCGGGAGCTCCTACAATGAGCAGTTCTTC. Translating gives CASSPHGGGSSYNEQFF.

The J gene is TRBJ2-5, the V gene TRBV13; 7 bases map to TRBD2. This CDR3 contains 15 residues. V was pared by 5 bases and J by 1 base, with 7 bases of the junction left unmatched. Germline assignment: CDR1 PRHDT and CDR2 FYEKMQ (reference sequence). Written as DNA, the CDR3 is TGTGCCAGCAGCACCGGACGGGGGGTCCAAGAGACCCAGTACTTC. Its translation: CASSTGRGVQETQYF.

This chain connects TRBV7-6 to TRBJ1-5, with D possibly TRBD1 on 5 matching bases. Per germline, CDR1 SGHVS and CDR2 FNYEAQ. The CDR3 spans 18 residues. V was pared by 2 bases and J by 1 base, with 18 bases between. The CDR3 protein is CASSLNQAGSLSNQPQHF. The CDR3 DNA reads as TGTGCCAGCAGCTTAAATCAAGCAGGGTCTTTAAGCAATCAGCCCCAGCATTTT.

J is TRBJ2-6 and V is TRBV9; 7 bases line up with TRBD1. The ends lost 5 bases at V and 0 bases at J; junction bases unmatched: 14. In germline, CDR1 is SGDLS, CDR2 YYNGEE. There are 19 residues in the CDR3. The CDR3 nucleotides are TGTGCCAGCAGTACTCGACAGGGACCTCTACCCTCTGGGGCCAACGTCCTGACTTTC. Translation gives CASSTRQGPLPSGANVLTF.

The chain couples TRBV4-2 to TRBJ2-1, with 9 bases that match TRBD2. Germline CDR1 and CDR2: LGHNA and YNFKEQ. The CDR3 runs to 15 residues. J lost 4 bases, V lost 2 bases, and 3 bases had no gene match. CDR3 in DNA: TGTGCCAGCAGCCAATCTCTAGCGGGGTACAATGAGCAGTTCTTC. This codes for CASSQSLAGYNEQFF.

Here the CDR3 reads CASSVEGASTEAFF. CDR3 sequence (DNA): TGTGCCAGCAGCGTAGAAGGGGCGTCCACTGAAGCTTTCTTT. The rearrangement uses TRBV9 and TRBJ1-1; possible D gene TRBD1, 5 bases. This CDR3 spans 14 amino acids. From germline, CDR1 is SGDLS and CDR2 YYNGEE. Trimming took off 0 bases at V and 4 bases at J, with 10 bases between the two ends.

The chain joins TRBV7-7 to TRBJ2-7; weak D call: TRBD1 (5 bases). CDR1 is SSHAT and CDR2 is FNYEAQ in the germline V gene (reference sequence). The CDR3 consists of 14 residues. Trimming pared 8 bases from V and 5 bases from J, leaving 19 bases between. Written as DNA, the CDR3 is TGTGCCAGCTCCAGGGATATCGGCCAGGACGAGCAGTACTTC. Its translation: CASSRDIGQDEQYF.

The chain carries TRBV19 and TRBJ1-4, with D unresolved. V lost 3 bases and J 8 bases, leaving 13 bases between the germline ends. Per germline, CDR1 LNHDA and CDR2 SQIVND (reference sequence). The CDR3 runs 14 residues. The CDR3 DNA is TGTGCCAGTAGTATTCTGTCGACGGGGGAAAAACTGTTTTTT. Its translation: CASSILSTGEKLFF. The full variable domain, rest sourced from reference TRBV19 and TRBJ1-4, is DGGITQSPKYLFRKEGQNVTLSCEQNLNHDAMYWYRQDPGQGLRLIYYSQIVNDFQKGDIAEGYSVSREKKESFPLTVTSAQKNPTAFYLCASSILSTGEKLFFGSGTQLSVL.